Listed below are T cell receptor beta chains from one sample, sequenced in a study of T cell responses to AZD1222 COVID-19 vaccine. Clones were sequenced by immunoSEQ multiplex PCR, and TCRdb holds only the in-frame ones, with some missing. This sample has approximately 180,000 clones, with about 85% found just once. Sequenced material: peripheral blood, taken on day 0 of AZD1222 vaccination. The receptors come from an adult in good health. Each CDR3 is given with its conserved first and last residue. D genes are given only for firm matches. Clone size appears in some rows only: once, few, many, or a class for an expanded clone.

>-|TRBV7-9|TRBD2|TRBJ2-1
CASSLDYGGRKTEQFF
TGTGCCAGCAGCTTAGATTACGGCGGGAGGAAGACGGAGCAGTTCTTC
>-|TRBV7-8|TRBD2|TRBJ2-5
CASSSQIKGLVGQETQYF
TGTGCCAGCAGCTCCCAAATAAAGGGACTAGTGGGTCAAGAGACCCAGTACTTC
>-|TRBV2|-|TRBJ1-6
CASRVTDYNSPLHF
TGTGCCAGCAGGGTGACAGACTATAATTCACCCCTCCACTTT
>few|TRBV18|TRBD1|TRBJ1-1
CASSSDRATEAFF
TGTGCCAGCTCATCAGACAGGGCCACTGAAGCTTTCTTT
>-|TRBV3-1/TRBV3-2|-|TRBJ2-7
CASSQRARRGEQYF
TGTGCCAGCAGCCAGCGGGCCCGGAGGGGCGAGCAGTACTTC
>-|TRBV28|TRBD1|TRBJ2-1
CASSSATGSYNEQFF
TGTGCCAGCAGTTCGGCGACAGGGTCCTACAATGAGCAGTTCTTC
>-|TRBV28|TRBD1|TRBJ1-1
CASIHRGEAFF
TGTGCCAGCATACACAGGGGGGAAGCTTTCTTT
>-|TRBV28|-|TRBJ2-1
CASSRDSYNEQFF
TGTGCCAGCAGTCGGGATTCCTACAATGAGCAGTTCTTC
>-|TRBV6-6|TRBD1|TRBJ1-6
CASSWGRDRVNSPLHF
TGTGCCAGCAGTTGGGGTCGAGACAGGGTTAATTCACCCCTCCACTTT
>few|TRBV18|TRBD2|TRBJ2-5
CASSPGRGTSGGQTQYF
TGTGCCAGCTCACCAGGTCGCGGGACGTCGGGAGGGCAGACCCAGTACTTC
>-|TRBV11-2|-|TRBJ2-7
CASSLEEIRTYEQYF
TGTGCCAGCAGCTTAGAAGAGATCCGGACCTACGAGCAGTACTTC
>-|TRBV11-2|TRBD2|TRBJ2-3
CASSFPSGADTQYF
TGTGCCAGCAGCTTCCCCAGCGGGGCAGATACGCAGTATTTT
>-|TRBV19|-|TRBJ2-1
CASTGVQRSGTYNEQFF
TGTGCCAGTACCGGGGTTCAAAGAAGCGGCACCTACAATGAGCAGTTCTTC
>-|TRBV7-3|-|TRBJ2-5
CASSLNSGPGTQYF
TGTGCCAGCAGCTTAAATTCGGGTCCGGGGACCCAGTACTTC
>-|TRBV7-6|-|TRBJ2-2
CASSQPTRGSTGELFF
TGTGCCAGCAGCCAGCCAACTAGAGGATCAACCGGGGAGCTGTTTTTT
>-|TRBV7-9|-|TRBJ2-5
CASSSTAAAETQYF
TGTGCCAGCAGCTCGACGGCGGCGGCAGAGACCCAGTACTTC
>-|TRBV18|-|TRBJ1-4
CASSPAGKNEKLFF
TGTGCCAGCTCTCCGGCGGGGAAAAATGAAAAACTGTTTTTT
>-|TRBV12-1|-|TRBJ2-7
CASSSLTWAPYEQYF
TGTGCCAGCAGCTCGTTGACCTGGGCCCCCTACGAGCAGTACTTC
>-|TRBV9|TRBD1|TRBJ1-2
CASSYGQEAGYGYTF
TGTGCCAGCAGCTACGGACAGGAGGCAGGCTATGGCTACACCTTC
>-|TRBV6-5|-|TRBJ2-7
CATNGGFRGYYEQYF
TGTGCCACTAACGGGGGCTTTCGGGGATACTACGAGCAGTACTTC
>-|TRBV3-1/TRBV3-2|TRBD2|TRBJ2-5
CASSQGGSGAQETQYF
TGTGCCAGCAGCCAAGGAGGTAGCGGGGCTCAAGAGACCCAGTACTTC
>-|TRBV4-1|-|TRBJ1-1
CASSQGAVSNTEAFF
TGCGCCAGCAGCCAAGGTGCAGTATCTAACACTGAAGCTTTCTTT
>-|TRBV6-1|-|TRBJ1-1
CASSEGFREDTEAFF
TGTGCCAGCAGTGAGGGTTTTCGGGAGGACACTGAAGCTTTCTTT
>-|TRBV7-9|-|TRBJ1-1
CASSLIGGRNTEAFF
TGTGCCAGCAGCTTGATTGGGGGGAGGAACACTGAAGCTTTCTTT
>-|TRBV7-8|TRBD2|TRBJ2-3
CASTGGRISTDTQYF
TGTGCCAGCACGGGAGGGCGAATATCGACAGATACGCAGTATTTT
>-|TRBV5-5|-|TRBJ2-1
CASSALQSNEQFF
TGTGCCAGCAGCGCCCTGCAGAGTAATGAGCAGTTCTTC
>-|TRBV24-1|-|TRBJ1-5
CATSRGSNQPQHF
TGTGCCACCAGTCGCGGGAGCAATCAGCCCCAGCATTTT
>-|TRBV5-1|TRBD2|TRBJ2-7
CASSRLAGTSGYEQYF
TGCGCCAGCAGCCGCCTGGCCGGGACTAGCGGGTACGAGCAGTACTTC
>-|TRBV4-1|-|TRBJ1-3
CASSQEGNLSGNTIYF
TGCGCCAGCAGCCAAGAGGGGAATCTCTCTGGAAACACCATATATTTT
>once|TRBV12-3/TRBV12-4|-|TRBJ2-2
CASSKDTGELFF
TGTGCCAGCAGCAAGGACACCGGGGAGCTGTTTTTT
>-|TRBV7-8|TRBD2|TRBJ2-7
CASSLGGTTSPYF
TGTGCCAGCAGCTTAGGAGGGACTACTTCTCCGTACTTC
>-|TRBV5-6|-|TRBJ1-6
CASSMTPVSYNSPLHF
TGTGCCAGCAGCATGACACCAGTCTCCTATAATTCACCCCTCCACTTT
>-|TRBV9|-|TRBJ2-2
CASSVGLLNTGELFF
TGTGCCAGCAGCGTAGGCCTGCTAAACACCGGGGAGCTGTTTTTT
>-|TRBV6-5|-|TRBJ2-2
CASSYSGSGFTGELFF
TGTGCCAGCAGTTACTCGGGGTCGGGGTTCACCGGGGAGCTGTTTTTT
>-|TRBV14|TRBD1|TRBJ1-5
CASSQDVRDRGLIFDSNQPQHF
TGTGCCAGCAGCCAAGACGTCCGGGACAGGGGTCTCATCTTTGATAGCAATCAGCCCCAGCATTTT
>-|TRBV11-3|-|TRBJ1-1
CASSLVARGGGWDTEAFF
TGTGCCAGCAGCTTAGTTGCGCGAGGTGGGGGGTGGGACACTGAAGCTTTCTTT
>once|TRBV18|-|TRBJ2-7
CASSDAVAYEQYF
TGTGCCAGCTCGGACGCGGTAGCCTACGAGCAGTACTTC
>-|TRBV5-4|TRBD1|TRBJ1-1
CASSLGTGANTEAFF
TGTGCCAGCAGCCTTGGGACAGGGGCGAACACTGAAGCTTTCTTT
>-|TRBV4-1|TRBD1|TRBJ1-6
CASSQDDRGHSPLHF
TGCGCCAGCAGCCAGGACGACAGGGGGCATTCACCCCTCCACTTT
>-|TRBV23-1|-|TRBJ2-2
CASILKKSNTGELFF
TGCGCCAGCATCTTAAAGAAGTCGAACACCGGGGAGCTGTTTTTT
>-|TRBV4-1|TRBD1|TRBJ2-7
CASSHPGQGANEQYF
TGCGCCAGCAGCCACCCGGGACAGGGGGCCAACGAGCAGTACTTC
>-|TRBV6-6|-|TRBJ1-1
CASSILVGSNPEAFF
TGTGCCAGCAGCATCCTGGTTGGCAGCAACCCTGAAGCTTTCTTT
>-|TRBV29-1|-|TRBJ1-2
CSVVLGYGYTF
TGCAGCGTTGTTCTTGGCTATGGCTACACCTTC
>-|TRBV19|-|TRBJ1-5
CASSIKRGVQVQPQHF
TGTGCCAGTAGTATTAAGCGGGGGGTTCAGGTGCAGCCCCAGCATTTT
>-|TRBV5-1|-|TRBJ1-4
CASSQQGQTEKLFF
TGCGCCAGCAGCCAACAGGGTCAGACGGAAAAACTGTTTTTT
>-|TRBV28|-|TRBJ1-3
CASSFPPGAGNTIYF
TGTGCCAGCAGTTTTCCCCCAGGGGCTGGAAACACCATATATTTT
>-|TRBV19|-|TRBJ2-7
CASSMQGTGYEQYF
TGTGCCAGTAGTATGCAGGGGACCGGATACGAGCAGTACTTC
>-|TRBV19|-|TRBJ2-7
CASSLRGAVNYEQYF
TGTGCCAGTAGTCTCAGGGGAGCAGTCAACTACGAGCAGTACTTC
>-|TRBV5-4|TRBD2|TRBJ2-7
CASRPGLAGVYEQYF
TGTGCCAGCAGGCCGGGGCTAGCGGGAGTCTACGAGCAGTACTTC
>-|TRBV5-3|-|TRBJ1-1
CARSLWDINTEAFF
TGTGCCAGAAGCTTATGGGACATTAACACTGAAGCTTTCTTT
>-|TRBV29-1|TRBD2|TRBJ2-1
CSVVSRGRSHNEQFF
TGCAGCGTTGTGTCTCGCGGGAGATCACACAATGAGCAGTTCTTC
>-|TRBV29-1|-|TRBJ2-7
CSVGGRDDEQYF
TGCAGCGTTGGAGGTAGGGACGACGAGCAGTACTTC
>-|TRBV11-3|-|TRBJ2-7
CASSLRSSYEQYF
TGTGCCAGCAGTCTTCGGAGCTCCTACGAGCAGTACTTC
>-|TRBV7-6|-|TRBJ1-4
CASSRGAGYSEKLFF
TGTGCCAGCAGCCGGGGGGCAGGGTACAGTGAAAAACTGTTTTTT
>-|TRBV27|-|TRBJ1-5
CASSLQGNLATQHF
TGTGCCAGCAGTTTACAAGGGAATCTTGCGACCCAGCATTTT
>-|TRBV7-6|TRBD2|TRBJ2-2
CATMDRGGGGPTGELFF
TGTGCCACCATGGACCGCGGCGGCGGGGGGCCCACCGGGGAGCTGTTTTTT
>once|TRBV27|-|TRBJ1-2
CASSPGTGTENLRGYTF
TGTGCCAGCAGTCCCGGAACAGGGACGGAAAACTTACGGGGCTACACCTTC
>-|TRBV3-1/TRBV3-2|TRBD2|TRBJ2-3
CASSLTGTSGSTQYF
TGTGCCAGCAGCCTAACGGGGACTAGCGGTTCCACGCAGTATTTT